Listed here is a single T cell receptor beta chain. During active infection, Seattle patients enrolled and were then monitored through disease. Original processing notes: From reference gene primer amplification, estimates of nucleated cell counts were derived. The protocol was immunoSEQ multiplex PCR, while the TCRdb copy is restricted to in-frame clones and leaves out a portion. D and trimming come from the DNA, and the V and J calls and clone size come from that table. The data hold about 260,000 clones, with around nine tenths observed a single time. The source of the sample is a study of blood T cell repertoires in COVID-19. At the level of the study: Samples of COVID-19 (acute and convalescent) were obtained from the United States, Italy and Spain. The analysed material was cDNA or gDNA that came from T cells, B-cell-depleted T cells, or PBMCs.

What was sequenced was peripheral blood. The TCR sequence derives from a woman in her thirties with COVID-19, enrolled during active disease.

The CDR3 DNA reads TGCGCCAGCAGCCGGGACTGGCTGAACACTGAAGCTTTCTTT. Its protein is CASSRDWLNTEAFF. The genes are TRBV5-1 and TRBJ1-1; tentative D call: TRBD1 (5 bases). This CDR3 is 14 amino acids long. Germline values: CDR1 SGHRS, CDR2 YFSETQ. V shed 4 bases and J shed 0 bases, with 10 bases lying between them.